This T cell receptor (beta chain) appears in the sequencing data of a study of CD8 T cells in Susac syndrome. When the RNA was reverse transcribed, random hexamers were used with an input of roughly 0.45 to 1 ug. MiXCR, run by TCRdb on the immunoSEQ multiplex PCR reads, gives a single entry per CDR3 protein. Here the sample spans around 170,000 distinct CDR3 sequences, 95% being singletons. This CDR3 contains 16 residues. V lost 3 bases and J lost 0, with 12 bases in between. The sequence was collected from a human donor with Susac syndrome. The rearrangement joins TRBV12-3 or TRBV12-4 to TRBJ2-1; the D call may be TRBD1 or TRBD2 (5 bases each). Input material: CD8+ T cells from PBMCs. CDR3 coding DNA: TGTGCCAGCAGTTTTTCAGCTGGGGGCTCCTACAATGAGCAGTTCTTC. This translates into CASSFSAGGSYNEQFF.